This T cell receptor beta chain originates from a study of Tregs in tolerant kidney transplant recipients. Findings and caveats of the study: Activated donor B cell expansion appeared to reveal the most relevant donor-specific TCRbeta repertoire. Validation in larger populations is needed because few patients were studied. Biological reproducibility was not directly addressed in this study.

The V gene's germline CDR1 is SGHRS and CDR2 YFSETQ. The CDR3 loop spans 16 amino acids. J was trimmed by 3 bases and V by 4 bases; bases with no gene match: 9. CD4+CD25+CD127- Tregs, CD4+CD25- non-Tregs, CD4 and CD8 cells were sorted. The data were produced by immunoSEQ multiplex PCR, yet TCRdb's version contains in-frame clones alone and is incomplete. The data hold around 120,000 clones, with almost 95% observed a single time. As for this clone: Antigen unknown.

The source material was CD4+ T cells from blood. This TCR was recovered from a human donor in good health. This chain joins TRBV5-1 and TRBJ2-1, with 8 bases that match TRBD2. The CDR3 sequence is CASSAGRDWIYNEQFF. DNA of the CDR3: TGCGCCAGCAGCGCCGGGAGGGACTGGATCTACAATGAGCAGTTCTTC.